These T cell receptor beta chains were read from a single sample in a study of PD-L1 blockade in urothelial cancer. TCRdb's table, derived via immunoSEQ multiplex PCR, lists solely in-frame clones and lacks some. The sample has around 120,000 clones, roughly 90% seen once. Sample: PBMCs, taken around atezolizumab (anti-PD-L1) treatment. Receptors were obtained from a man between 60 and 70 years old with urothelial cancer. Each CDR3 is given with its conserved first and last residue. The D gene is left open where the match is weak. The size of a clone is reported for some rows only, either as once, few or many, or as a class for expanded clones.

TRBV2	TRBD2	NA	TRBJ2-5	CASSSPVGRGQETQYF	TGTGCCAGCAGCAGCCCCGTTGGGCGGGGGCAAGAGACCCAGTACTTC
TRBV10-3	NA	NA	TRBJ1-6	CAISEEGANSPLHF	TGTGCCATCAGTGAGGAAGGGGCTAATTCACCCCTCCACTTT
TRBV9	TRBD2	NA	TRBJ2-7	CASTGKTKGLAGPTDYEQYF	TGTGCCAGCACCGGAAAGACAAAGGGACTAGCGGGGCCGACAGACTACGAGCAGTACTTC
TRBV5-4	TRBD2	NA	TRBJ2-1	CASSFGGLAGENEQFF	TGTGCCAGCAGCTTTGGGGGACTAGCGGGGGAGAATGAGCAGTTCTTC
TRBV29-1	TRBD1	NA	TRBJ1-2	CSVGPQGAAYGYTF	TGCAGCGTTGGACCTCAGGGGGCTGCCTATGGCTACACCTTC
TRBV2	TRBD1	NA	TRBJ2-5	CASSRQGGVQETQYF	TGTGCCAGCAGTCGACAGGGTGGGGTCCAAGAGACCCAGTACTTC
TRBV7-8	TRBD1	NA	TRBJ2-5	CASSPSTGVKTQYF	TGTGCCAGCAGCCCAAGCACAGGGGTAAAGACCCAGTACTTC
TRBV13	NA	NA	TRBJ1-1	CASSLVTRNTEAFF	TGTGCCAGCAGCTTAGTAACGCGAAACACTGAAGCTTTCTTT
TRBV28	NA	NA	TRBJ1-6	CASRYRQFYNSPLHF	TGTGCCAGCAGGTACCGACAATTCTATAATTCACCCCTCCACTTT
TRBV5-4	TRBD2	once	TRBJ2-1	CASSLGSGGANEQFF	TGTGCCAGCAGCTTGGGTAGCGGGGGGGCCAATGAGCAGTTCTTC
TRBV7-2	NA	NA	TRBJ2-1	CASSRKSLGWDEQFF	TGTGCCAGCAGCCGGAAATCACTAGGATGGGATGAGCAGTTCTTC
TRBV6-1	TRBD2	many	TRBJ2-7	CASSEARGGPHEQYF	TGTGCCAGCAGTGAAGCTCGGGGAGGGCCCCACGAGCAGTACTTC
TRBV7-3	NA	NA	TRBJ2-1	CASSLHGTRNNNEQFF	TGTGCCAGCAGCTTACACGGGACTCGGAATAACAATGAGCAGTTCTTC
TRBV25-1	NA	NA	TRBJ1-2	CASSRGTRAGYTF	TGTGCCAGCAGCCGGGGGACGCGGGCTGGCTACACCTTC
TRBV4-2	TRBD2	NA	TRBJ2-3	CASSQEFGLAGVDSTDTQYF	TGTGCCAGCAGCCAAGAATTCGGACTAGCGGGAGTTGATAGCACAGATACGCAGTATTTT
TRBV7-2	NA	NA	TRBJ1-3	CASSYYGDTIYF	TGTGCCAGCAGTTATTACGGGGACACCATATATTTT
TRBV5-1	TRBD1	once	TRBJ2-7	CASSLVAYPGQGAYEQYF	TGCGCCAGCAGCTTGGTCGCTTACCCGGGACAGGGAGCCTACGAGCAGTACTTC
TRBV19	NA	NA	TRBJ1-1	CASSIAGIEAFF	TGTGCCAGTAGTATAGCGGGAATTGAAGCTTTCTTT
TRBV19	NA	NA	TRBJ2-1	CASSPTLTSRPYNEQFF	TGTGCCAGTAGTCCTACCCTGACTAGTCGTCCGTACAATGAGCAGTTCTTC
TRBV5-1	NA	NA	TRBJ1-4	CASSTFRGPNEKLFF	TGCGCCAGCAGCACCTTCAGGGGCCCGAATGAAAAACTGTTTTTT
TRBV28	TRBD1	NA	TRBJ2-2	CASKAGGIGELFF	TGTGCCAGCAAGGCAGGGGGCATCGGGGAGCTGTTTTTT
TRBV19	NA	NA	TRBJ2-5	CASSRRGQETQYF	TGTGCCAGTAGTCGTCGGGGTCAAGAGACCCAGTACTTC
TRBV2	TRBD2	NA	TRBJ2-3	CASRALAGGQSTQYF	TGTGCCAGCAGGGCCTTAGCGGGGGGGCAGAGTACGCAGTATTTT
TRBV6-4	NA	NA	TRBJ2-2	CASSEEQNTGELFF	TGTGCCAGCAGTGAAGAGCAAAACACCGGGGAGCTGTTTTTT
TRBV7-8	TRBD2	NA	TRBJ2-5	CASSLAPAGAQAGTQYF	TGTGCCAGCAGCTTAGCCCCAGCGGGAGCGCAGGCCGGGACCCAGTACTTC
TRBV12-1	NA	NA	TRBJ2-1	CASSSPMGAVHYNEQFF	TGTGCCAGCAGCTCCCCGATGGGAGCGGTACACTACAATGAGCAGTTCTTC
TRBV18	TRBD1	NA	TRBJ2-7	CASSPDRGNGGEQYF	TGTGCCAGCTCACCGGACAGGGGGAATGGGGGCGAGCAGTACTTC
TRBV9	NA	once	TRBJ1-3	CASSPGFSGNTIYF	TGTGCCAGCAGCCCGGGATTCTCCGGGAACACCATATATTTT
TRBV4-1	TRBD2	NA	TRBJ2-1	CASSLLAGGHNEQFF	TGCGCCAGCAGCCTCCTAGCGGGGGGTCACAATGAGCAGTTCTTC
TRBV18	TRBD1	NA	TRBJ1-5	CASSPDRDRNQPQHF	TGTGCCAGCTCACCGGACCGGGACAGGAATCAGCCCCAGCATTTT
TRBV5-8	NA	NA	TRBJ1-2	CASSRQVGYTF	TGTGCCAGCAGCCGACAGGTCGGCTACACCTTC
TRBV28	TRBD1	NA	TRBJ1-1	CASSSIGTGGAEAFF	TGTGCCAGCAGCTCAATAGGGACAGGGGGCGCGGAAGCTTTCTTT
TRBV2	NA	NA	TRBJ2-1	CASSEQRSSRNEQFF	TGTGCCAGCAGTGAACAGCGGAGTAGCAGGAATGAGCAGTTCTTC
TRBV28	TRBD1	NA	TRBJ2-7	CASTKQGGPYEQYF	TGTGCCAGCACCAAACAGGGGGGCCCCTACGAGCAGTACTTC
TRBV5-8	NA	once	TRBJ1-5	CASSFGGAGQPQHF	TGTGCCAGCAGCTTTGGGGGGGCAGGGCAGCCCCAGCATTTT
TRBV29-1	NA	once	TRBJ2-3	CSVEDRGSDTQYF	TGCAGCGTTGAGGATCGGGGTTCAGATACGCAGTATTTT
TRBV29-1	TRBD2	NA	TRBJ2-5	CSAPGTSGALEETQYF	TGCAGCGCCCCCGGGACTAGCGGGGCCTTAGAAGAGACCCAGTACTTC
TRBV7-3	TRBD1	NA	TRBJ1-3	CASSPGQGNTIYF	TGTGCCAGCAGCCCCGGACAGGGCAACACCATATATTTT
TRBV2	NA	NA	TRBJ1-2	CASSFQDYGYTF	TGTGCCAGCAGCTTCCAGGACTATGGCTACACCTTC
TRBV6-1	NA	NA	TRBJ2-3	CASPPDRWTDTQYF	TGTGCCAGCCCCCCCGACAGGTGGACAGATACGCAGTATTTT
TRBV2	NA	NA	TRBJ1-5	CASSDSSGLNQPQHF	TGTGCCAGCAGTGATAGCTCAGGGCTCAATCAGCCCCAGCATTTT
TRBV15	NA	NA	TRBJ1-3	CATSGGTSSSGNTIYF	TGTGCCACCAGCGGAGGGACAAGCTCCTCTGGAAACACCATATATTTT
TRBV5-6	NA	NA	TRBJ1-1	CASSLADLKGTEAFF	TGTGCCAGCAGCTTGGCGGACTTAAAGGGCACTGAAGCTTTCTTT
TRBV7-9	NA	NA	TRBJ1-1	CASSLLESGGTEAFF	TGTGCCAGCAGCTTGCTGGAATCCGGGGGCACTGAAGCTTTCTTT
TRBV7-9	NA	NA	TRBJ2-7	CASSGQGMYEQYF	TGTGCCAGTTCCGGGCAGGGGATGTACGAGCAGTACTTC
TRBV18	NA	NA	TRBJ2-1	CASSPKGEGSEQFF	TGTGCCAGCTCACCAAAGGGGGAGGGGAGTGAGCAGTTCTTC
TRBV29-1	TRBD2	few	TRBJ2-1	CSVTLLAGLRGEQFF	TGCAGCGTTACCTTACTAGCGGGGCTAAGGGGTGAGCAGTTCTTC
TRBV5-1	NA	NA	TRBJ2-3	CASSLESDRLGDTQYF	TGCGCCAGCAGCTTGGAGAGCGACAGGTTAGGAGATACGCAGTATTTT
TRBV16	NA	NA	TRBJ2-7	CASSQSSPGVGEQYF	TGTGCCAGCAGCCAATCTTCTCCAGGGGTCGGCGAGCAGTACTTC
TRBV18	NA	NA	TRBJ2-7	CASSPRDYEQYF	TGTGCCAGCTCACCCAGGGACTACGAGCAGTACTTC
TRBV5-1	TRBD1	NA	TRBJ2-1	CASRLSGTGGNEQFF	TGCGCCAGCAGATTAAGCGGGACAGGGGGCAATGAGCAGTTCTTC
TRBV9	TRBD2	NA	TRBJ2-1	CASSAGGDYHFEQFF	TGTGCCAGCAGCGCCGGGGGGGACTACCATTTCGAGCAGTTCTTC
TRBV5-1	TRBD1	NA	TRBJ1-2	CASSLDLTGDLTNYGYTF	TGCGCCAGCAGCCTGGACCTGACAGGGGATCTTACTAACTATGGCTACACCTTC
TRBV28	NA	NA	TRBJ2-7	CASSSGEHEQYF	TGTGCCAGCAGTTCAGGGGAGCACGAGCAGTACTTC
TRBV29-1	TRBD1	NA	TRBJ2-7	CSVGQGKIYEQYF	TGCAGCGTTGGACAGGGTAAGATATACGAGCAGTACTTC
TRBV7-8	NA	NA	TRBJ2-7	CASSPSGWVLGDYEQYF	TGTGCCAGCAGCCCCTCGGGCTGGGTCTTAGGGGACTACGAGCAGTACTTC